This TCR beta chain originates from a study of T-cell memory formation after mild COVID-19. At the level of the study: Largely donor-specific TCR clusters were found.

Many counts were recorded for this clonotype. Its specificity is unknown. General observations from the study: Chiefly within CM and EM were the contracting CD4+ clones; CD8+ ones were within EMRA. Later expanders leaned toward CD4+, whereas clones contracting from day 15 to 85 were balanced CD4/CD8. Cross-reactive memory apparently joined, as some responding clones appeared in pre-infection memory.

The CDR3 loop spans 15 amino acids. In germline, CDR1 is SGHTA, CDR2 FQGTGA. The junction had 11 bases not matched to a gene; V was cut back by 4 bases and J by 7 bases. TCRdb called the 5' RACE reads again in MiXCR, with one record for every CDR3 protein. This sample has tens of thousands of distinct CDR3 sequences, with 6% to 7.5% found just once. This chain uses TRBV7-3 with TRBJ2-3; TRBD1 matches 7 bases. Specimen: PBMCs or a T cell subset sorted from them (not recorded which). The sequence came from an adult who had mild COVID-19 (a few samples of this study predate the infection). Cell type and time point are not known. The CDR3 DNA follows: TGTGCCAGCAGCTCCCGACAGGGAAGGGTAAATACGCAGTATTTT. This translates into CASSSRQGRVNTQYF.